This is a list of T cell receptor beta chains from one sample in a study of blood T cell repertoires in COVID-19. Some clones are missing from TCRdb's copy, which holds only in-frame ones; the method was immunoSEQ multiplex PCR. The top ten hold more than 9% of the sample, which has 200,000 to 300,000 clones, approximately 85% seen once. Sequencing was performed on peripheral blood. The receptors derive from a man older than 75 with acute or convalescent COVID-19. The CDR3 runs from the conserved cysteine through the conserved F or W. Each record gives: CDR3 protein, J gene, V gene, clone size. Expanded clones are given a class, and other clones once, few, many or no size at all.

CSVEGGDYYGYTF,TRBJ1-2,TRBV29-1,NA
CASSAGGWTEAFF,TRBJ1-1,TRBV19,once
CASTSLSGDNEQFF,TRBJ2-1,TRBV10-1,NA
CASTTDRDEQYF,TRBJ2-7,TRBV6-6,NA
CASSKGQPRETQYF,TRBJ2-5,TRBV28,NA
CASSRGPNAPLHF,TRBJ1-6,TRBV12-3/TRBV12-4,NA
CASSVSGGTEAFF,TRBJ1-1,TRBV27,NA
CASTPGQGGIIGIF,TRBJ2-1,TRBV6-5,NA
CASSSAQGLTEAFF,TRBJ1-1,TRBV28,NA
CASSFLSNTEAFF,TRBJ1-1,TRBV6-5,few
CASSATGANTDTQYF,TRBJ2-3,TRBV28,NA
CASSLGTAPIYGYTF,TRBJ1-2,TRBV18,few
CATGRGGDTGNTIYF,TRBJ1-3,TRBV15,NA
CASSSGSLQFF,TRBJ2-1,TRBV7-3,NA
CASKIGQALLNEKLFF,TRBJ1-4,TRBV28,NA
CASSRIAGGLTDTQYF,TRBJ2-3,TRBV5-1,NA
CASSPLDWNTEAFF,TRBJ1-1,TRBV18,NA
CASSPGAGVGDTQYF,TRBJ2-3,TRBV7-6,NA
CASSPGQLNGYTF,TRBJ1-2,TRBV28,NA
CASSVNGFGLAVDTQYF,TRBJ2-3,TRBV11-2,NA
CASSLVAGRLSTQYF,TRBJ2-3,TRBV7-2,NA
CASSTTGTGAHEQFF,TRBJ2-1,TRBV7-2,once
CASRAGSYEQYF,TRBJ2-7,TRBV2,NA
CASSRPTKEGEGKNIQYF,TRBJ2-4,TRBV7-2,NA
CASNSGTEETQYF,TRBJ2-5,TRBV27,NA
CATSDLPRGGNQETQYF,TRBJ2-5,TRBV24-1,NA
CASATGGTGNQPQHF,TRBJ1-5,TRBV19,NA
CASSSEDPVTGFYDSPLHF,TRBJ1-6,TRBV28,NA
CASSYSSGGLGGYTF,TRBJ1-2,TRBV6-6,NA
CASSGGLAGVDEQYF,TRBJ2-7,TRBV5-4,NA